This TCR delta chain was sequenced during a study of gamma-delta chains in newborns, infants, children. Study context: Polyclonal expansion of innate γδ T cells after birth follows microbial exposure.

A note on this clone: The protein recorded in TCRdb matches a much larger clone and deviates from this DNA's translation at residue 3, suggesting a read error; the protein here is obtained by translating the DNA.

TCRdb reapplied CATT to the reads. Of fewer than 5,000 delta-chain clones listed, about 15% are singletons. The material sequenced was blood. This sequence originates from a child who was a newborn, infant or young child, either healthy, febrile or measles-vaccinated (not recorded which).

The CDR3 nucleotides read TGTGCCCGTGACACCGTAACTGGGGGACCCTCTTTGACAGCACAACTCTTCTTT. This sequence encodes CARDTVTGGPSLTAQLFF. The genes are TRDV2 and TRDJ2, with 9 bases lining up with TRDD3. The CDR3 covers 18 residues. Germline V gives CDR1 GEAIGNYY, CDR2 EKD.